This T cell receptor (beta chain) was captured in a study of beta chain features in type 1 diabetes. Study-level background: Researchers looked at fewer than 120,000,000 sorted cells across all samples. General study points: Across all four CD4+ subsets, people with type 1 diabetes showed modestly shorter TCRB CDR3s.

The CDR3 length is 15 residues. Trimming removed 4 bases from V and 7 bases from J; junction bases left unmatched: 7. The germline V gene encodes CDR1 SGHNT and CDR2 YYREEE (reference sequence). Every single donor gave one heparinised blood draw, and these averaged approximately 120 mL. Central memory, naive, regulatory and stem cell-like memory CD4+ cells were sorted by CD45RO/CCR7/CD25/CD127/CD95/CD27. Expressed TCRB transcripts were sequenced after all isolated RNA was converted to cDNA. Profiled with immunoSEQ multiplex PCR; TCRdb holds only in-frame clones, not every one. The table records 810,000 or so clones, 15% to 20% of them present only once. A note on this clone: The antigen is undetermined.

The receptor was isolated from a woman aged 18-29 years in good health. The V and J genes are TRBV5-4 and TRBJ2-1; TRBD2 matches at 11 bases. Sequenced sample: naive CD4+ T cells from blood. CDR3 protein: CASSRTSGSSNEQFF. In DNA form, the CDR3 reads TGTGCCAGCAGCCGCACTAGCGGGAGTAGTAATGAGCAGTTCTTC.